One and the same sample provided the 22 T cell receptor beta chains below, sequenced in a study of metastatic and nonmetastatic thyroid tumors (TCRdb year 2020). Before undergoing thyroid surgery, none of the patients had been given any kind of treatment. Library method: PCR. Sequencing relied on an Illumina HiSeq 4000. The public reads were quality trimmed at Q25 with fastp and then assembled into clones with MiXCR by TCRdb, keeping productive beta chains. Here the sample has several thousand clones; 25% to 35% occur a single time. Clones ranked in the top ten supply roughly 19% of the sample. Source material: tumor tissue. The receptors were gathered from a female donor with papillary thyroid cancer or a benign thyroid nodule (not recorded which). Some clones in this sample may be carry-over from other donors' samples.

At least ten counts were recorded for this clone. The chain uses TRBV10-3 and TRBJ1-1; TRBD1 aligns across 11 bases. V shed 10 bases, J shed 3 bases, and the junction held 4 bases outside the gene matches. Germline V CDR1 and CDR2: ENHRY, SYGVKD. The CDR3 totals 13 residues. As DNA, the CDR3 is TGTGCCACCGGGACAGGGGGGCACACTGAAGCTTTCTTT. Translating it yields CATGTGGHTEAFF.

This clone occurred many times. CDR3 DNA: TGTGCCAGCAGCCAAGACTCGAGCTCCTACAATGAGCAGTTCTTC. It is translated as CASSQDSSSYNEQFF. J is TRBJ2-1 and V is TRBV3-1; D is undetermined. This CDR3 contains 15 residues. Trimming took off 0 bases at V and 0 bases at J, with 6 bases between the two ends. Per the germline V gene, CDR1 is LGHDT and CDR2 is YNNKEL (reference sequence).

In its sample, this clone is medium-sized (0.01 to 0.1%). V and J are TRBV12-3 or TRBV12-4 and TRBJ1-4, with D perhaps TRBD1 (6 bases). There are 15 residues in the CDR3. V was pared by 3 bases and J by 6 bases, with 14 bases between. CDR3 bases: TGTGCCAGCAGTTTCTCTCTGCAGGGGCATGAAAAACTGTTTTTT. This codes for CASSFSLQGHEKLFF.

This clone was counted between two and nine times. The junction does not match germline at one end; this may be a read error. This chain links TRBV19 with TRBJ2-3, with D perhaps matching TRBD1 or TRBD2 (8 bases each). Germline CDR1 LNHDA, CDR2 SQIVND (reference sequence). The CDR3 contains 12 residues. In DNA form, the CDR3 reads TGTGCGACTCTTAGCGGGACAGGTACGCAGTATTTT. Residues: CATLSGTGTQYF.

This clone is large. V gene TRBV12-3 or TRBV12-4 combines with J gene TRBJ2-3, with D perhaps matching TRBD2 (6 bases). The CDR3 sequence is 13 residues long. V gave up 7 bases and J gave up 4 bases, with 12 bases separating them. CDR3 sequence (DNA): TGTGCCAGCATCTCCGGGAGCTCAGATACGCAGTATTTT. Amino acid sequence: CASISGSSDTQYF.

This clone was picked up a small number of times. The chain combines TRBV28 with TRBJ2-6, with D unclear. CDR1 and CDR2 (germline): MDHEN, SYDVKM. The CDR3 totals 13 residues. Trimming left V 8 bases short and J 3 bases short, with 8 bases between. This CDR3 is CASRSYGANVLTF. In DNA, the CDR3 is TGTGCCAGCCGTAGTTATGGGGCCAACGTCCTGACTTTC.

The rearrangement links TRBV5-8 to TRBJ2-7; weak D call: TRBD2 (6 bases). The CDR3 extends over 15 amino acids. V was pared by 0 bases and J by 2 bases, with 12 bases between. Germline loops: CDR1 SGHTS, CDR2 YDEGEE. In DNA form, the CDR3 reads TGTGCCAGCAGCTTGGCCGCGGGGATAGCCTACGAGCAGTACTTC. Its protein is CASSLAAGIAYEQYF.

The V and J genes are TRBV19 and TRBJ2-5, with D perhaps being TRBD1 or TRBD2 (5 bases each). Looked up from germline, CDR1 is LNHDA and CDR2 is SQIVND (reference sequence). V lost 1 base, J lost 5 bases, and 8 bases lay in between. The CDR3 consists of 13 residues. CDR3 sequence: CASSIGDGETQYF. The CDR3 nucleotides are TGTGCCAGTAGTATAGGGGACGGGGAGACCCAGTACTTC.

This clone was observed a few times. Germline and junction disagree at one end, which may indicate a read error. The CDR3 DNA reads TGTGCCAGCAGTGACTCGAGGGGCTACAATGAGCAGTTCTTC. This translates into CASSDSRGYNEQFF. The chain has TRBV6-6 and TRBJ2-1, with D perhaps TRBD1 or TRBD2 (5 bases each). This CDR3 has 14 residues. Germline V gene sequence: CDR1 MNHNY, CDR2 SVGAGI (reference sequence).

In its sample, this clone was seen a few times. The chain links TRBV6-1 to TRBJ2-3; D perhaps matches TRBD2 (5 bases). V gave up 2 bases and J gave up 6 bases, with 15 bases separating them. From germline, CDR1 is MNHNS and CDR2 SASEGT. The CDR3 spans 15 residues. The CDR3 loop is CASSEIAWGVDTQYF. CDR3 DNA sequence: TGTGCCAGCAGTGAAATAGCGTGGGGAGTGGATACGCAGTATTTT.

This clone was detected ten times or more. The chain links TRBV14 to TRBJ2-7; 12 positions match TRBD2. V trimming: 4 bases; J trimming: 0 bases; junction bases outside the gene matches: 1. Germline V gene sequence: CDR1 SGHDN, CDR2 FVKESK. CDR3 length: 15 residues. The CDR3 DNA is TGTGCCAGCAGCCTACTAGCGGGGGGCTCCTACGAGCAGTACTTC. Amino acid sequence: CASSLLAGGSYEQYF.

This clone was counted only a few times. This sequence joins TRBV6-1 and TRBJ2-7; the match to TRBD2 covers 7 bases. This CDR3 is built from 14 residues. Germline-derived CDR1 and CDR2 are MNHNS and SASEGT. The J segment lost 2 bases and the V segment lost 3 bases, leaving 4 bases of the junction unmatched. For the CDR3, the DNA is TGTGCCAGCAGTGATCTAGCGGAGCCCTACGAGCAGTACTTC. It codes for CASSDLAEPYEQYF.

The genes are TRBV19 and TRBJ2-7; D may be TRBD2 (6 bases). Germline V gives CDR1 LNHDA, CDR2 SQIVND (reference sequence). This CDR3 contains 15 residues. Trimming pared 6 bases from V and 0 bases from J, leaving 15 bases between. This chain's CDR3 is CASRPRDFSSYEQYF. CDR3 DNA sequence: TGTGCCAGTAGGCCTCGGGACTTCAGCTCCTACGAGCAGTACTTC.

CDR3 DNA: TGTGCCAGCAGTTTTTTATTGGGCTCTACCCTCCACTTT. It yields the protein CASSFLLGSTLHF. The rearrangement uses TRBV27 and TRBJ1-6; D is unclear. V shed 3 bases and J shed 14 bases, with 14 bases lying between them. CDR1 MNHEY and CDR2 SMNVEV come from the germline V gene (reference sequence). The CDR3 has 13 residues.

This chain uses TRBV19 with TRBJ1-2; D remains unclear. CDR3 length: 12 residues. Trimming left V 5 bases short and J 7 bases short, with 11 bases between. Germline V gene data show CDR1 as LNHDA and CDR2 as SQIVND (reference sequence). The CDR3 DNA is TGTGCCAGTAGTTTCACTACAAGTGGCTACACCTTC. Translating it yields CASSFTTSGYTF.

V is TRBV7-9 and J is TRBJ1-2; D may be TRBD1 (5 bases). V was cut by 4 bases and J by 9 bases, with 12 bases left in between. Germline V gene sequence: CDR1 SEHNR, CDR2 FQNEAQ (reference sequence). This CDR3 comprises 12 residues. This chain's CDR3 is CASSYGTARYTF. In DNA, the CDR3 is TGTGCCAGCAGCTATGGGACGGCTCGCTACACCTTC.

By share, this clone ranks as medium-sized. CDR3: CASSSTGNTEAFF. The DNA of the CDR3 is TGTGCCAGCAGCTCCACGGGGAACACTGAAGCTTTCTTT. The chain couples TRBV7-9 to TRBJ1-1; D is undetermined. Trimming stripped 4 bases from V and 1 base from J, with 7 bases between. Per the germline V gene, CDR1 is SEHNR and CDR2 is FQNEAQ (reference sequence). The CDR3 totals 13 residues. The full variable domain, its missing parts supplied by reference TRBV7-9 and TRBJ1-1, is DTGVSQNPRHKITKRGQNVTFRCDPISEHNRLYWYRQTLGQGPEFLTYFQNEAQLEKSRLLSDRFSAERPKGSFSTLEIQRTEQGDSAMYLCASSSTGNTEAFFGQGTRLTVV.

This clone was seen many times. Given a much more abundant clone one base away, this may be a read error. This chain joins TRBV19 and TRBJ1-5; D gene ambiguous. The CDR3 is 12 residues long. The V end lost 7 bases, the J end lost 9 bases, and 13 bases lay between the germline ends. Looked up from germline, CDR1 is LNHDA and CDR2 is SQIVND (reference sequence). CDR3 sequence reads: CASTIGSPPQHF. In nucleotides, the CDR3 is TGTGCCAGTACAATCGGATCTCCGCCCCAGCATTTT.

The CDR3 protein is CSATPGDRVTYEQYF. DNA for the CDR3: TGCAGTGCCACCCCGGGGGACAGGGTAACCTACGAGCAGTACTTC. The chain carries TRBV20-1 and TRBJ2-7; TRBD1 matches 9 bases. Germline values: CDR1 DFQATT, CDR2 SNEGSKA (reference sequence). The CDR3 loop spans 15 amino acids. Trimming cost V 6 bases and J 2 bases; bases outside gene matches: 11.

The chain combines TRBV24-1 with TRBJ2-1; D is uncertain. In germline, CDR1 is KGHDR, CDR2 SFDVKD. With 6 bases removed from V and 7 bases from J, the gap between germline ends came to 21 bases. The CDR3 is made up of 16 amino acids. CDR3 protein: CATSTHIGFRYNEQFF. As DNA, the CDR3 is TGTGCCACCAGTACCCACATCGGATTTAGGTATAATGAGCAGTTCTTC.

This clone was seen only a few times. The V and J genes are TRBV6-1 and TRBJ2-7; 8 bases agree with TRBD2. V lost 7 bases to trimming and J lost 5 bases; unmatched junction nucleotides: 13. This CDR3 contains 15 residues. The germline gives CDR1 MNHNS, CDR2 SASEGT. The CDR3 DNA sequence: TGTGCCAGCACATTTGGGCGGGGGGAAACCGACGAGCAGTACTTC. It yields the protein CASTFGRGETDEQYF.

This clone was picked up a small number of times. The chain has TRBV28 and TRBJ1-1; unclear D gene. CDR1 and CDR2 (germline): MDHEN, SYDVKM. The ends were cut back, 2 bases at V and 4 bases at J, with 5 bases in the middle. This CDR3 has 12 residues. The CDR3 sequence is CASSLGTTEAFF. Written as DNA, the CDR3 is TGTGCCAGCAGTTTAGGTACCACTGAAGCTTTCTTT.